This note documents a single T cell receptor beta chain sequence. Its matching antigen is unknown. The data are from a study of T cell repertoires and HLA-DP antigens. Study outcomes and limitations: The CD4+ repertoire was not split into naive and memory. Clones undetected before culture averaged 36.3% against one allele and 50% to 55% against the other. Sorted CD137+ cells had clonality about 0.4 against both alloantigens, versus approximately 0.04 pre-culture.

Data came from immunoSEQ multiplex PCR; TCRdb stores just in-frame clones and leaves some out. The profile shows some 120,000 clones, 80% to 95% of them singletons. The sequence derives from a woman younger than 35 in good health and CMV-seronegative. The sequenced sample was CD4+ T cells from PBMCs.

The chain's CDR3 is CASSSGTGHGNIQYF. CDR3 bases: TGTGCCAGTAGCTCCGGGACAGGGCACGGAAACATTCAGTACTTC. The chain couples TRBV19 to TRBJ2-4, with TRBD1 matching over 9 bases. The ends lost 6 bases at V and 6 bases at J; junction bases unmatched: 9. Germline CDR1 is LNHDA and CDR2 is SQIVND (reference sequence). The CDR3 consists of 15 residues. The full variable domain, rest sourced from reference TRBV19 and TRBJ2-4, is DGGITQSPKYLFRKEGQNVTLSCEQNLNHDAMYWYRQDPGQGLRLIYYSQIVNDFQKGDIAEGYSVSREKKESFPLTVTSAQKNPTAFYLCASSSGTGHGNIQYFGAGTRLSVL.